The rows below give T cell receptor beta chains drawn from one sample of a study of cytomegalovirus exposure and HLA in healthy donors. The protocol was immunoSEQ multiplex PCR, while the TCRdb copy is restricted to in-frame clones and leaves out a portion. This table has 100,000 to 150,000 clones, 75% to 90% appearing once. Sequenced input: PBMCs. These receptors all come from a man between 25 and 39 years old in good health and CMV-seropositive. The conserved cysteine and the conserved F or W are not part of the CDR3 here. The order of the fields is V gene, J gene, CDR3 protein.

V: TRBV6-5; J: TRBJ2-5; CDR3: ASSASEAGDETQY
V: TRBV4-1; J: TRBJ1-5; CDR3: ASSLRSLTGSNQPQH
V: TRBV14; J: TRBJ2-3; CDR3: ASSQDAWTSITDTQY
V: TRBV7-3; J: TRBJ2-6; CDR3: ASSRGTGQGVLT
V: TRBV5-1; J: TRBJ2-5; CDR3: ASSTAGLAGGGTQY
V: TRBV2; J: TRBJ2-2; CDR3: ASRFYVSNTGELF
V: TRBV9; J: TRBJ2-1; CDR3: ASSAGGGLQF
V: TRBV19; J: .; CDR3: ASSPRGSYEQY
V: TRBV30; J: TRBJ1-1; CDR3: AWSVRRGGRVYTEAF
V: TRBV18; J: TRBJ1-3; CDR3: ASSPGEASGNTIY
V: TRBV5-1; J: TRBJ2-3; CDR3: ASSLRDRADTQY
V: TRBV19; J: TRBJ2-1; CDR3: ASTKRGGLNSYNEQF
V: TRBV6-6; J: TRBJ2-3; CDR3: ASSYTGTGGTDTRY
V: TRBV2; J: TRBJ1-2; CDR3: ASNLIRDGYT
V: TRBV6-1; J: TRBJ1-2; CDR3: ASRISGGGYGYT
V: TRBV10-3; J: TRBJ2-5; CDR3: AISGPPGQGALETQY
V: TRBV18; J: TRBJ1-5; CDR3: ASSRQGEQPQH
V: TRBV10-1; J: TRBJ1-6; CDR3: ASSVHTRSYNSPLH
V: TRBV18; J: TRBJ2-1; CDR3: ASSPGLAGSSYNEQF
V: TRBV9; J: TRBJ2-7; CDR3: ASSGEGGGSYEQY
V: TRBV6-1; J: TRBJ1-6; CDR3: ASSGDRDSSPLH
V: TRBV15; J: TRBJ2-3; CDR3: ATSRRRGGATLRTDTQY
V: TRBV10-1; J: TRBJ2-2; CDR3: ASSDGLAGNTGELF
V: TRBV5-6; J: TRBJ2-3; CDR3: ASSFETSGADTQY
V: TRBV11-2; J: TRBJ2-5; CDR3: ASSLDLPETQY
V: TRBV13; J: TRBJ2-1; CDR3: ASSLGSSPAGGRNEQF
V: TRBV27; J: TRBJ1-1; CDR3: ASRVGQGNTEAF
V: TRBV30; J: TRBJ2-1; CDR3: AWTPSGSYNEQF
V: TRBV29-1; J: TRBJ2-7; CDR3: SVIPLGLAGRPGHYEQY
V: TRBV5-6; J: TRBJ2-7; CDR3: ASSRSAGDYEQY
V: TRBV13; J: TRBJ1-1; CDR3: ASSSKQNTEAF
V: TRBV19; J: TRBJ1-2; CDR3: ASSILDRDSGYT
V: TRBV28; J: TRBJ1-4; CDR3: ASSLIVGLDEKLF
V: TRBV25-1; J: TRBJ1-3; CDR3: ASSDRGGPSSGNTIY
V: TRBV4-1; J: TRBJ1-2; CDR3: ASSQDSGITYGYT
V: TRBV4-2; J: TRBJ1-4; CDR3: ASSQGQGGDPIEKLF
V: TRBV6-6; J: TRBJ1-1; CDR3: ASSWSMNTEAF
V: TRBV27; J: TRBJ2-1; CDR3: ASSPGAGGYNEQF
V: TRBV27; J: TRBJ2-1; CDR3: ASGQGAGYNEQF
V: TRBV5-6; J: TRBJ2-1; CDR3: ASSFGTGVYNEQF
V: TRBV30; J: TRBJ2-2; CDR3: AWGGLAGGNTGELF
V: TRBV5-1; J: TRBJ2-2; CDR3: ASSATGDTGELF
V: TRBV7-6; J: TRBJ2-2; CDR3: ASSLNPRGTGELF
V: TRBV10-1; J: TRBJ2-3; CDR3: ASSEGLARSTDTQY
V: TRBV10-1; J: TRBJ2-1; CDR3: ASSATYLGGQF
V: TRBV7-8; J: TRBJ2-7; CDR3: ASSLATYEQY
V: TRBV29-1; J: TRBJ1-5; CDR3: SVSAGAGQPQH
V: TRBV11-2; J: TRBJ2-1; CDR3: ASSPLITGRRDNEQF
V: TRBV5-1; J: TRBJ1-6; CDR3: ASSFTGPNSPLH
V: TRBV11-1; J: TRBJ2-7; CDR3: ASSSTTKYEQY
V: TRBV27; J: TRBJ1-5; CDR3: ASSLQGRSNQPQH